This entry features one T cell receptor beta chain sequence. This clonotype was detected many times. The antigen this receptor binds is unknown. No much larger clone exists at a distance of one base, and base qualities are not known. The sample belongs to a study of neurological immune-mediated disorders (dated 2019 in TCRdb). For the study in its entirety: Among the roughly 35 multiple sclerosis patients, roughly 31 had relapsing-remitting MS and 3 had secondary progressive MS. Peripheral blood TCR-beta repertoires from patients with HTLV-I-associated myelopathy (HAM/TSP), patients with multiple sclerosis, and healthy controls were compared in the study using UMI-based sequencing. Of the 60 to 70 subjects in the cohort, some 14 were HAM/TSP patients, about 34 were multiple sclerosis patients, and about 20 were healthy controls. Alongside PBMC samples, the set of more than 85 TCR-beta libraries contained longitudinal samples, technical triplicates, and paired CD4+ and CD8+ T-cell subsets that had been sorted.

For the unsorted PBMC libraries, 2 million PBMCs were stored in RNAlater at -80 degrees C until RNA extraction and were used to generate the libraries. The multiple sclerosis patients were enrolled in a US clinical protocol that used magnetic resonance imaging to evaluate disease progression. PBMCs were separated from peripheral blood using Ficoll-Hypaque density gradient centrifugation and then cryopreserved in liquid nitrogen. cDNA was synthesized by template-switch 5'RACE using a primer with a 10-nucleotide random unique molecular identifier that tagged each TCR transcript. Over 180 million TCR-beta sequences, covering 15-18 subjects, were produced in each sequencing run. The RNeasy kit was used to extract total RNA. Using the KAPA Real-time Library Amplification kit, TCR-beta VDJ regions were amplified with primers for the TCR constant region and the 5'RACE anchor. Sample indexes and Illumina adaptors were added in a first PCR, and a second PCR then increased library yield. After purification with Ampure beads, the TCR product of roughly 650 bp was size-selected on a 2% E-gel SizeSelection system. Before pooling, library quality was assessed on a Bioanalyzer, concentration was determined with Qubit, and library quantification was performed with the Kapa Library Quantification kit. Paired-end 2 x 150 bp sequencing of the libraries was performed on an Illumina HiSeq 2500. To increase sequence diversity, roughly 24-32% phiX was spiked into each library pool. In the authors' own workflow: Quality-filtered reads were processed with the UMI-based MiGEC pipeline, which removed over 75% of raw TCR sequences during error correction. VDJ genes were aligned to IMGT germline references, and each clonotype was defined by a unique CDR3 amino acid sequence together with V-J genes. Clonal expansion, Shannon diversity and CDR3 relatedness (CalcPairwiseDistances, ClusterSamples) were evaluated with VDJtools, and phylogenetic trees were built with CLCbio workbench. Clones with at least 8 unique UMIs were defined as expanded, with this threshold being based on coefficient-of-variation modelling across technical triplicates. TCRdb handled the public reads itself, with Q25 trimming in fastp and clone calling in MiXCR, and kept productive beta chains. Here each entry gathers all rows of one CDR3 protein and keeps the most common genes and DNA. These V and J calls derive from TCRdb rather than the authors' analysis. Across this sample there are tens of thousands of distinct CDR3 sequences, with around 4.5% seen only once. The biggest ten clones account for approximately 5.7% of the sample.

Overall study outcomes, separate from this receptor: No clinical or MRI features were associated with the MS cluster, and the authors said that larger cohorts are needed. TCR clonal expansion was highest in HAM/TSP patients and lowest in MS patients, with MS patients falling below even healthy controls. In a phylogenetic analysis, the repertoires of 18 out of 34 MS patients fell into a single cluster of related CDR3 sequences, pointing to a possible signature at the repertoire level. Expanded clones from different subjects shared no identical CDR3 amino acid sequences, which suggests that TCR-beta repertoires were private in all groups.

Deletion took 4 bases off V and 4 bases off J, with a span of 7 bases between the germline ends. For CDR1 and CDR2, the germline V gene lists SQVTM and ANQGSEA. The CDR3 runs 12 residues from the cysteine to the phenylalanine. Only CDR3 DNA remains: 36 bases, in frame from the first base. The chain joins TRBV29-1 to TRBJ1-4; TRBD1 is a weak D gene call, 5 bases matching. The receptor's source is a woman aged 60-75 years with multiple sclerosis. The sequenced material came from PBMCs. The DNA sequence is TGCAGCGTTGCAGGGAGTAATGAAAAACTGTTTTTT. Translated, this gives CSVAGSNEKLFF.